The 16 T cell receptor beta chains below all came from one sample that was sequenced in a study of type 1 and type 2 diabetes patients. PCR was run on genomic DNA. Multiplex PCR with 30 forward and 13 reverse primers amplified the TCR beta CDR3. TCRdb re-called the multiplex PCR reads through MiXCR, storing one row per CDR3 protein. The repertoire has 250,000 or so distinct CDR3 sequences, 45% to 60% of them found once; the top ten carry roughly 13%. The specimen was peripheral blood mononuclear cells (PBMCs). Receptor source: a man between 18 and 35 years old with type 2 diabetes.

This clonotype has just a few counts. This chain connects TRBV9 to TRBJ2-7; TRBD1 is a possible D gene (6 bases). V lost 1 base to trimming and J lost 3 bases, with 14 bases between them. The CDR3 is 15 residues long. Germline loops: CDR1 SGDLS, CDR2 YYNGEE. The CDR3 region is CASSVTDRGGYEQYF. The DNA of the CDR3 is TGTGCCAGCAGCGTAACAGACAGAGGGGGCTACGAGCAGTACTTC.

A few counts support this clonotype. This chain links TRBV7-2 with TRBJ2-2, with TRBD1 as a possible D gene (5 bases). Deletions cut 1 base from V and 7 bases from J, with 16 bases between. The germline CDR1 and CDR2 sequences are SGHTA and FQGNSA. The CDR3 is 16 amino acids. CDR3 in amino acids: CASSLGPDKSSGELFF. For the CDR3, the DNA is TGTGCCAGCAGCTTAGGTCCGGACAAGTCCAGCGGGGAGCTGTTTTTT.

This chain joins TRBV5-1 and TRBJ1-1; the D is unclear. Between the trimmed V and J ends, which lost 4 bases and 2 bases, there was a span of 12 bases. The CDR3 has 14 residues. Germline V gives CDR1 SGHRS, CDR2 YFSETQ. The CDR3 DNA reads TGCGCCAGCAGCCAAGATTGGGCAAACACTGAAGCTTTCTTT. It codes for CASSQDWANTEAFF.

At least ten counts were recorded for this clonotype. DNA of the CDR3: TGTGCCAGCAGTTTCGGGTACGAGCAGTACTTC. It encodes CASSFGYEQYF. The chain combines TRBV12-3 or TRBV12-4 with TRBJ2-7; D uncertain. The CDR3 contains 11 residues. V lost 3 bases, J lost 4 bases, and 4 bases lay in between.

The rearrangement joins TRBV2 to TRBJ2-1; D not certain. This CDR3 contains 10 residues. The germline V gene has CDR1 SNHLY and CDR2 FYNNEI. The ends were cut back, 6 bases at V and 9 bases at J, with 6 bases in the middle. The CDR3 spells CASSMFEQFF. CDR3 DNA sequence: TGTGCCAGCAGCATGTTTGAGCAGTTCTTC. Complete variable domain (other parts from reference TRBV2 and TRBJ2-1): EPEVTQTPSHQVTQMGQEVILRCVPISNHLYFYWYRQILGQKVEFLVSFYNNEISEKSEIFDDQFSVERPDGSNFTLKIRSTKLEDSAMYFCASSMFEQFFGPGTRLTVL.

The CDR3 nucleotides read TGTGCCAGCAGTGAACGGGGGAGGGCGATTACGCAGTATTTT. Protein: CASSERGRAITQYF. The gene calls are TRBV7-3 and TRBJ2-3; 7 bases match TRBD2. The CDR3 covers 14 residues. Germline V lookup: CDR1 SGHTA, CDR2 FQGTGA. V lost 6 bases, J lost 8 bases, and 11 bases stayed unmatched.

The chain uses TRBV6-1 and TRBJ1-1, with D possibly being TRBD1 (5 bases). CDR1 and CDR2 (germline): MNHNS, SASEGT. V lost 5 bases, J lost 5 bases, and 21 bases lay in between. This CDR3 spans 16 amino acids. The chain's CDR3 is CASSTGPNWANTEAFF. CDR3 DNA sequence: TGTGCCAGCAGTACGGGACCCAACTGGGCGAATACTGAAGCTTTCTTT.

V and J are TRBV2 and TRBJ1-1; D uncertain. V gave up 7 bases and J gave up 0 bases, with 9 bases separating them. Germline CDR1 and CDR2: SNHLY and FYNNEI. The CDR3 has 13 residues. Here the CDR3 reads CASKTDMNTEAFF. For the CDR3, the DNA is TGTGCCAGCAAAACAGACATGAACACTGAAGCTTTCTTT. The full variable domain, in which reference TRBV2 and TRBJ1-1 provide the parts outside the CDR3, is EPEVTQTPSHQVTQMGQEVILRCVPISNHLYFYWYRQILGQKVEFLVSFYNNEISEKSEIFDDQFSVERPDGSNFTLKIRSTKLEDSAMYFCASKTDMNTEAFFGQGTRLTVV.

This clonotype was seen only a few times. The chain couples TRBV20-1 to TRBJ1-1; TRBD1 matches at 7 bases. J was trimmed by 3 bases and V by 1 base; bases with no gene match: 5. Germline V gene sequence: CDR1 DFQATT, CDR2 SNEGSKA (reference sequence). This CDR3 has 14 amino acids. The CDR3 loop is CSARGGRGDTEAFF. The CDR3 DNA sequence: TGCAGTGCTAGAGGAGGCAGGGGGGACACTGAAGCTTTCTTT.

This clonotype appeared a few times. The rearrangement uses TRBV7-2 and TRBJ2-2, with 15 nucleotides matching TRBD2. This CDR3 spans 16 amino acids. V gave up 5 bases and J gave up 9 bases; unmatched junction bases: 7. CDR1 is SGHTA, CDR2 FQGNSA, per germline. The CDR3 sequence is CASSKWTSGGARELFF. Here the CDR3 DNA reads TGTGCCAGCAGCAAATGGACTAGCGGGGGGGCCAGGGAGCTGTTTTTT.

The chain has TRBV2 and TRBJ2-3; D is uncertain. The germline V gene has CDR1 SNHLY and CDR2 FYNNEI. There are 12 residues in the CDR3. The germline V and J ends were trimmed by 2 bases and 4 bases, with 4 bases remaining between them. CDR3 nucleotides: TGTGCCAGCAGTGAATCATCAGATACGCAGTATTTT. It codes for CASSESSDTQYF.

The CDR3 loop reads CASSEGGWTDTQYF. CDR3 coding DNA: TGTGCCAGCAGTGAGGGTGGGTGGACAGATACGCAGTATTTT. The chain employs TRBV12-3 or TRBV12-4 and TRBJ2-3, with D possibly being TRBD2 (5 bases). V was pared by 5 bases and J by 3 bases, with 12 bases between. The CDR3 runs 14 residues.

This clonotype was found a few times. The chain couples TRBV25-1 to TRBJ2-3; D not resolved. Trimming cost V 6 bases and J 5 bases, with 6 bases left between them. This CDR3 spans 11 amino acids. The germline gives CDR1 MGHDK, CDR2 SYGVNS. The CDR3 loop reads CASSDGDTQYF. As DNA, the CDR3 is TGTGCCAGCAGCGACGGAGATACGCAGTATTTT.

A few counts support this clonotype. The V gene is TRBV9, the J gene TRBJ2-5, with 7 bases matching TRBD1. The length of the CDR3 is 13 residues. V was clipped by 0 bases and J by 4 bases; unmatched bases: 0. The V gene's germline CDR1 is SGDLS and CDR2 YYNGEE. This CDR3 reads CASSVDRGETQYF. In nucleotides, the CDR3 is TGTGCCAGCAGCGTAGACAGGGGAGAGACCCAGTACTTC.

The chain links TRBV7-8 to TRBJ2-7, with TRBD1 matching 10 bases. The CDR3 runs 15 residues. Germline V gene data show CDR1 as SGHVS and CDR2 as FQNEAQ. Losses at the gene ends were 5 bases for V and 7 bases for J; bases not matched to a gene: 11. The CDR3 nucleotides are TGTGCCAGCAGCCCCCGACAGGGGGCTTCGGGGGAGCAGTACTTC. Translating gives CASSPRQGASGEQYF.

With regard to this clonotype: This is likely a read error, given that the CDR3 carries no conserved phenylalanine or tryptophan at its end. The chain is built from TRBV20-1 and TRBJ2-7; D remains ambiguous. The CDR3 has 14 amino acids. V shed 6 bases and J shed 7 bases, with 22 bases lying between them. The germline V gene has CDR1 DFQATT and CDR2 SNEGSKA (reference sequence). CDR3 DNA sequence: TGCAGTGCCAGCGCGCGTCCATCTCCGGATGAGCAGTACCTC. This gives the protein CSASARPSPDEQYL.